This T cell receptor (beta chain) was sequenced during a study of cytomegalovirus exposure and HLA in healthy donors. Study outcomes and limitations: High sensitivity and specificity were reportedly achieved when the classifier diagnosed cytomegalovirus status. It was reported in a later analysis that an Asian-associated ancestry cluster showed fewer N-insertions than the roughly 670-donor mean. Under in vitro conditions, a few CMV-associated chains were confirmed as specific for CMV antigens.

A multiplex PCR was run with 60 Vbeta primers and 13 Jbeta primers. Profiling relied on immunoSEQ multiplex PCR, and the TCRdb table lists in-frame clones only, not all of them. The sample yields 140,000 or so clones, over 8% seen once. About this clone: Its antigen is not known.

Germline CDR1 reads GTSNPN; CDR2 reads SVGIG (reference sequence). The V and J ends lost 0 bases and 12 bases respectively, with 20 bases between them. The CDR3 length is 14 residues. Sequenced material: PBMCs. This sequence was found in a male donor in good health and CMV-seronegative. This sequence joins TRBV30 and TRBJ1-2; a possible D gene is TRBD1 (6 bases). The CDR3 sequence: CAWSVQGKGGVNTF. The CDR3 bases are TGTGCCTGGAGTGTACAGGGAAAAGGGGGGGTAAACACCTTC. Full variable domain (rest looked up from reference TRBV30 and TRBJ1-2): SQTIHQWPATLVQPVGSPLSLECTVEGTSNPNLYWYRQAAGRGLQLLFYSVGIGQISSEVPQNLSASRPQDRQFILSSKKLLLSDSGFYLCAWSVQGKGGVNTFGSGTRLTVV.